Presented here are 9 T cell receptor beta chains from one specimen sequenced in a study of shared T cell receptors in the human thymus. Assay: immunoSEQ multiplex PCR; the TCRdb copy retains only in-frame clones and omits some. The repertoire holds just under 550,000 clones, with about 80% as singletons. These data are also associated with another study on human thymus T cells.

Sequenced: thymocytes. The source is a boy in the first two years of life with a congenital heart defect.

V usage is TRBV7-9 and J usage is TRBJ1-1; tentatively, D is TRBD1 (5 bases). There are 12 residues in the CDR3. Between the trimmed V and J ends, which lost 7 bases and 9 bases, there was a span of 15 bases. Per germline, CDR1 SEHNR and CDR2 FQNEAQ (reference sequence). CDR3 region: CASTPFVGQAFF. Written as DNA, the CDR3 is TGTGCCAGCACCCCCTTCGTGGGGCAAGCTTTCTTT.

This clone has a single count. This chain connects TRBV19 to TRBJ2-7, with D possibly TRBD1 on 6 matching bases. Germline loops: CDR1 LNHDA, CDR2 SQIVND (reference sequence). Trimming removed 3 bases at V and 7 bases at J, with 7 bases between. The CDR3 contains 11 residues. CDR3 nucleotide sequence: TGTGCCAGTAGTATTGGGACAGAGCAGTACTTC. This translates into CASSIGTEQYF. The whole variable domain, remainder taken from reference TRBV19 and TRBJ2-7, is DGGITQSPKYLFRKEGQNVTLSCEQNLNHDAMYWYRQDPGQGLRLIYYSQIVNDFQKGDIAEGYSVSREKKESFPLTVTSAQKNPTAFYLCASSIGTEQYFGPGTRLTVT.

This sequence joins TRBV7-2 and TRBJ1-5; D call uncertain. Germline-derived CDR1 and CDR2 are SGHTA and FQGNSA. CDR3 size: 12 residues. The V and J ends lost 5 bases and 7 bases respectively, with 9 bases between them. The CDR3 reads CASSPLGQPQHF. As DNA, the CDR3 is TGTGCCAGCAGCCCCCTCGGGCAGCCCCAGCATTTT.

The rearrangement joins TRBV27 to TRBJ1-1, with a possible D match to TRBD1 (6 bases). V was clipped by 3 bases and J by 1 base, with 18 bases between them. The CDR3 is 17 residues long. In germline, CDR1 is MNHEY, CDR2 SMNVEV (reference sequence). In DNA form, the CDR3 reads TGTGCCAGCAGTTTGGGACAATACAAAGGTGGGAACACTGAAGCTTTCTTT. It specifies CASSLGQYKGGNTEAFF.

This sequence joins TRBV7-2 and TRBJ2-7, with TRBD2 matching 14 bases. CDR1 and CDR2 from the germline V gene are SGHTA and FQGNSA. The trim removed 0 bases at V and 0 bases at J, leaving 10 bases unmatched. The CDR3 has 20 amino acids. DNA for the CDR3: TGTGCCAGCAGCTTAGCCCCTGGGACTAGCGGGAGAGCGAGCTCCTACGAGCAGTACTTC. Protein sequence: CASSLAPGTSGRASSYEQYF.

The rearrangement uses TRBV29-1 and TRBJ2-2, with 10 bases matching TRBD1. Losses at the gene ends were 7 bases for V and 3 bases for J; bases not matched to a gene: 5. Germline assignment: CDR1 SQVTM and CDR2 ANQGSEA. The CDR3 runs 14 residues. The DNA for the CDR3 is TGCAGCGGCCCCGGGACAGGGGACACCGGGGAGCTGTTTTTT. Translating gives CSGPGTGDTGELFF.

This clone was detected only a few times. V and J are TRBV5-1 and TRBJ2-7; 12 bases map to TRBD2. After removal of 1 base from V and 3 bases from J, the junction contained 8 bases not matched to a gene. Germline-derived CDR1 and CDR2 are SGHRS and YFSETQ. The CDR3 is 17 amino acids. The DNA of the CDR3 is TGCGCCAGCAGCTTGCCCCGGACTAGCGGGGAGCTCTACGAGCAGTACTTC. Its protein is CASSLPRTSGELYEQYF.

The V and J genes are TRBV7-9 and TRBJ1-2; TRBD1 matches at 9 bases. V trimming: 5 bases; J trimming: 3 bases; junction bases outside the gene matches: 13. CDR3 length equals 17 residues. Per the germline V gene, CDR1 is SEHNR and CDR2 is FQNEAQ (reference sequence). CDR3: CASSHLGLQGADYGYTF. CDR3 coding DNA: TGTGCCAGCAGCCACTTGGGTCTACAGGGGGCGGACTATGGCTACACCTTC.

Concerning this clone itself: Mismatch with germline at one junction end may stem from a read error. V usage is TRBV27 and J usage is TRBJ2-2; the D gene is possibly TRBD2 (7 bases). CDR1 is MNHEY, CDR2 SMNVEV, per germline (reference sequence). The CDR3 runs 17 residues. The CDR3 nucleotides are TGTGCCAGCTTCAGGGGAGGGAGTAGCGGGCCTACCGTGGAGCTGTTTTTT. Protein sequence: CASFRGGSSGPTVELFF.